This T cell receptor beta chain was profiled in a study of T cell repertoires in cytomegalovirus infection (dated by TCRdb to between 2018 and 2021). Looking at the study overall: The HLA type of each donor mattered for the analysis, because public TCR beta signatures pointed to carriage of CMV infection along with the matching HLA type.

This sample was sequenced with an Illumina HiSeq 1500. TCRdb trimmed the raw reads at Q25, called clones with MiXCR and kept productive beta chains. Every CDR3 protein is listed once, alongside the most common genes and DNA of its rows. A total of around 170,000 distinct CDR3 sequences appear in this sample, about 15% of them only once. Roughly a sixth of the sample comes from the top ten. General findings and caveats noted by the study authors: Carriers of CMV infection plus the relevant HLA type were discriminated by the cumulative frequency of public TCR beta family members in the study cohort and in an independent approximately 340-donor cohort. In the ex vivo response, HLA-C-restricted CMV-specific TCR beta clonotypes were dominant, and in two of eight donors the single most frequent clonotype came from this HLA-C-restricted group.

V loses 3 bases, J loses 8 bases, and the germline ends lie 8 bases apart. Counted from cysteine to phenylalanine, this CDR3 has 13 amino acids. The only DNA kept is the CDR3, 39 bases in frame from the first base. CDR1 and CDR2 were assigned from the germline V gene (reference sequence) as MNHEY and SMNVEV. In this sample, this clonotype turned up a few times. It has no known antigen specificity. Per-base quality was not reported, and no clone a single base away is much larger than it. The sample was CD8+ T cells from PBMCs. The sequence joins TRBV27 to TRBJ1-6, with the D gene not clear enough to name. This receptor was identified in a human donor in good health (CMV status not recorded). Some clones in this sample may be carry-over from other donors' samples. The bases are TGTGCCAGCAGTTTTAGTGGGGATTCACCCCTCCACTTT. Its amino acids are CASSFSGDSPLHF.